A selection of T cell receptor beta chains follows, all from one sample in a study of cytomegalovirus exposure and HLA in healthy donors. Profiled with immunoSEQ multiplex PCR; TCRdb holds only in-frame clones, not every one. The repertoire holds about 130,000 clones, roughly three quarters seen once, with around 9.9% in the top ten. Sequencing was performed on PBMCs. Receptors originate from a man aged 25 to 45 in good health and CMV-seropositive. Each CDR3 is given with its conserved first and last residue. A D gene is named only where the DNA matches it firmly. Clone size is stated in some rows and not others, as once, few, many or a class when expanded.

-	TRBJ2-3	14	TRBV7-9	-	TGTGCCAGCAGCTTAGAATCTAGCACAGATACGCAGTATTTT	CASSLESSTDTQYF
-	TRBJ1-2	16	TRBV28	-	TGTGCCAGCAGCCTACCCGCGAGGGCCGGCAACTATGGCTACACCTTC	CASSLPARAGNYGYTF
-	TRBJ2-7	14	TRBV28	few	TGTGCCAGCAGTTTACAGGGAATTTTCCGCGAGCAGTACTTC	CASSLQGIFREQYF
TRBD2	TRBJ2-2	15	TRBV2	-	TGTGCCAGCAGGGCTACTAGGGAGGGAACCGGGGAGCTGTTTTTT	CASRATREGTGELFF
-	TRBJ1-3	15	TRBV9	-	TGTGCCAGCAGCGTGGGGGGACGGTCTGGAAACACCATATATTTT	CASSVGGRSGNTIYF
TRBD2	TRBJ2-7	16	TRBV29-1	-	TGCAGCGTCGTACTAGCGGGAGAGGTGGGCGACTACGAGCAGTACTTC	CSVVLAGEVGDYEQYF
-	TRBJ2-1	15	TRBV19	-	TGTGCCAGTAGTATAGTCGGAGACTCCTACAATGAGCAGTTCTTC	CASSIVGDSYNEQFF
TRBD1	TRBJ1-1	11	TRBV20-1	-	TGCAGTGCCACGACAGGGTCTGAAGCTTTCTTT	CSATTGSEAFF
TRBD2	TRBJ2-1	15	TRBV19	-	TGTGCCAGTACCACTAGCGGGAGTTTCTCCAATGAGCAGTTCTTC	CASTTSGSFSNEQFF
TRBD1	TRBJ1-2	15	TRBV5-6	few	TGTGCCAGCAGCTTGGGACAACAGGGGACCTATGGCTACACCTTC	CASSLGQQGTYGYTF
TRBD1	TRBJ2-7	16	TRBV6-5	-	TGTGCCAGCAGTTACTCGTTGCAGGGGGCGTACTACGAGCAGTACTTC	CASSYSLQGAYYEQYF
TRBD2	TRBJ2-6	15	TRBV7-3	-	TGTGCCAGCAGCGAGGGACTAGATCGGGCCAACGTCCTGACTTTC	CASSEGLDRANVLTF
TRBD2	TRBJ2-3	16	TRBV28	-	TGTGCCGGCTGTCTCTATAGCGGGAGTCCCCCAGATACGCAGTATTTT	CAGCLYSGSPPDTQYF
-	TRBJ1-2	14	TRBV19	-	TGTGCCAGTAGTATAGCGGCCGGGATGTATGGCTACACCTTC	CASSIAAGMYGYTF
-	TRBJ1-5	13	TRBV7-9	-	TGTGCCAGCAGCCCCCAGGGCAGGACGCCCCAGCATTTT	CASSPQGRTPQHF
TRBD2	TRBJ2-2	16	TRBV5-1	-	TGTGCCAGCAGCGCCGTTGCTAGCGGGAACACCGGGGAGCTGTTTTTT	CASSAVASGNTGELFF
-	TRBJ2-3	14	TRBV5-8	-	TGTGCCAGCAGCTTGGCTTCAGGGGTGGATACGCAGTATTTT	CASSLASGVDTQYF
-	TRBJ1-2	16	TRBV6-6	-	TGTGCCAGCAGTTACTCGGCTGGGGCAGAGGGACTTGGCTACACCTTC	CASSYSAGAEGLGYTF
-	TRBJ1-4	13	TRBV28	-	TGTGCCAGCAGTTGGGGGCTTGGTGAAAAACTGTTTTTT	CASSWGLGEKLFF
TRBD1	TRBJ2-7	15	TRBV4-1	-	TGCGCCAGCAGCCTGGGACAGGGCGAGACCTACGAGCAGTACTTC	CASSLGQGETYEQYF
-	TRBJ1-1	15	TRBV7-9	-	TGTGCCAGCAGCCCTCTCCAGGGTAAAAACACTGAAGCTTTCTTT	CASSPLQGKNTEAFF
TRBD2	TRBJ2-5	18	TRBV10-3	-	TGTGCCATCAGTGGACCCAAGAGGCCTAGCGGAATACAAGAGACCCAGTACTTC	CAISGPKRPSGIQETQYF
-	TRBJ2-5	12	TRBV10-3	-	TGTGCCATCAGTGAGTTGCGAGGGACCCAGTACTTC	CAISELRGTQYF
TRBD1	TRBJ1-1	13	TRBV30	-	TGTGCCTGGAGTGGACAGGGGAACACTGAAGCTTTCTTT	CAWSGQGNTEAFF
TRBD2	TRBJ2-1	16	TRBV5-4	once	TGTGCCAGCAGCCCTCGACTAGCGGCCTCCTACAATGAGCAGTTCTTC	CASSPRLAASYNEQFF
TRBD1	TRBJ2-7	14	TRBV28	-	TGTGCCAGCGGGGAAACGGGACAGGTCTACGAGCAGTACTTC	CASGETGQVYEQYF
-	TRBJ1-5	18	TRBV9	-	TGTGCCAGCAGCGTAGTATCTGCGACAGCTAATAGCAATCAGCCCCAGCATTTT	CASSVVSATANSNQPQHF
TRBD2	TRBJ2-7	14	TRBV5-1	-	TGCGCCAGCAGTCAGACTAGCGGCTCCTACGAGCAGTACTTC	CASSQTSGSYEQYF
TRBD2	TRBJ2-7	17	TRBV4-2	-	TGTGCCAGCAGCCGCCCAACCCAGGGACTAAGTGACAACGAGCAGTACTTC	CASSRPTQGLSDNEQYF
-	TRBJ2-5	12	TRBV11-2	-	TGTGCCAGCACACTGTACCAAGAGACCCAGTACTTC	CASTLYQETQYF
-	TRBJ1-1	15	TRBV5-6	-	TGTGCCAGCAGCGCCGTGGGCGAAATTAACACTGAAGCTTTCTTT	CASSAVGEINTEAFF